This T cell receptor beta chain was recovered during a study of T cell repertoires in cytomegalovirus infection. Study-wide background: HLA-B-restricted CMV epitopes that are well studied, plus recently identified HLA-C-restricted ones, were used by the study. Carrying CMV and the relevant HLA type showed in public TCR beta signatures.

Of note for this clonotype: Its target is unknown.

One entry per CDR3 protein, called by TCRdb with MiXCR from the reads. The sample lists about 740,000 distinct CDR3 sequences, 30% to 40% occurring once. Study-level results: CMV carriers with the relevant HLA were identified by cumulative public TCR beta family frequency.

This TCR was sampled from a human donor in good health (CMV status not recorded). Some clones in this sample may be carry-over from other donors' samples. This specimen consisted of cultured PBMCs, obtained from culture after CMV antigen stimulation.

CDR3 sequence reads: CASSFYTGIDTQYF. Here the CDR3 DNA reads TGTGCCAGCAGCTTTTACACAGGGATTGATACGCAGTATTTT. This chain joins TRBV5-4 and TRBJ2-3, with D perhaps matching TRBD1 (6 bases). The germline gives CDR1 SGHNT, CDR2 YYREEE (reference sequence). V was trimmed by 2 bases and J by 6 bases, leaving 13 bases between them. This CDR3 is built from 14 residues.